These T cell receptor beta chains were read from a single sample in a study of shared clonotypes between healthy human individuals. Generated by immunoSEQ multiplex PCR, the TCRdb table keeps only in-frame clones and is missing some. The data hold some 2,000,000 clones, with about 95% observed a single time. The sample was naive CD8+ T cells sorted from blood. The source of these receptors is a man younger than 30 in good health. The CDR3 runs from the conserved cysteine through the conserved F or W. D genes are given only for firm matches. Size is omitted from some rows. Given values are once, few, many or a class for expanded clones.

D gene: TRBD1
J gene: TRBJ2-7
clone size: .
V gene: TRBV19
CDR3 DNA: TGTGCCAGTACCATAGGGACAGGGGTTACCTACGAGCAGTACTTC
CDR3 protein: CASTIGTGVTYEQYF

D gene: .
J gene: TRBJ2-5
clone size: .
V gene: TRBV5-4
CDR3 DNA: TGTGCCAGCAGCTTGGAGGGCCAAGAGACCCAGTACTTC
CDR3 protein: CASSLEGQETQYF

D gene: .
J gene: TRBJ2-5
clone size: .
V gene: TRBV9
CDR3 DNA: TGTGCCAGCAGTGATCAGGATTCGGTGACCCAGTACTTC
CDR3 protein: CASSDQDSVTQYF

D gene: TRBD2
J gene: TRBJ2-5
clone size: .
V gene: TRBV27
CDR3 DNA: TGTGCCAGCAGTCCGATATTAGCGGGAGGGGTCGAGACCCAGTACTTC
CDR3 protein: CASSPILAGGVETQYF

D gene: .
J gene: TRBJ2-7
clone size: .
V gene: TRBV6-5
CDR3 DNA: TGTGCCAGCAGTTACGGCGGTACCTACGAGCAGTACTTC
CDR3 protein: CASSYGGTYEQYF

D gene: .
J gene: TRBJ1-2
clone size: .
V gene: TRBV7-9
CDR3 DNA: TGTGCCAGCAGCACGAGAGGGGGAGAAAATAACTATGGCTACACCTTC
CDR3 protein: CASSTRGGENNYGYTF

D gene: .
J gene: TRBJ2-1
clone size: .
V gene: TRBV30
CDR3 DNA: TGTGCCTGGAGTGGCGTGGGGTCGAATGAGCAGTTCTTC
CDR3 protein: CAWSGVGSNEQFF

D gene: .
J gene: TRBJ2-3
clone size: .
V gene: TRBV15
CDR3 DNA: TGTGCCACCAGCAGAGACGGAGACACAGATACGCAGTATTTT
CDR3 protein: CATSRDGDTDTQYF

D gene: .
J gene: TRBJ2-7
clone size: .
V gene: TRBV27
CDR3 DNA: TGTGCCAGCAGTTTGGTACAGGGGAGGGAGCAGTACTTC
CDR3 protein: CASSLVQGREQYF

D gene: .
J gene: TRBJ2-7
clone size: .
V gene: TRBV6-1
CDR3 DNA: TGTGCCAGCAGTGGCCGAGAAGACCGGATTGACTACGAGCAGTACTTC
CDR3 protein: CASSGREDRIDYEQYF

D gene: .
J gene: TRBJ2-3
clone size: .
V gene: TRBV4-1
CDR3 DNA: TGCGCCAGCAGCCAAGCCCAGGGCGTCACAGATACGCAGTATTTT
CDR3 protein: CASSQAQGVTDTQYF

D gene: TRBD2
J gene: TRBJ2-5
clone size: few
V gene: TRBV5-4
CDR3 DNA: TGTGCCAGCAGCTCGGGACTAGACGGGGAGACCCAGTACTTC
CDR3 protein: CASSSGLDGETQYF

D gene: .
J gene: TRBJ2-2
clone size: once
V gene: TRBV6-5
CDR3 DNA: TGTGCCAGCAAACAAAACCTAGGGGGGGAGCTGTTTTTT
CDR3 protein: CASKQNLGGELFF

D gene: .
J gene: TRBJ2-2
clone size: .
V gene: TRBV30
CDR3 DNA: TGTGCCTGGAGGACAGTCACCGGGGAGCTGTTTTTT
CDR3 protein: CAWRTVTGELFF

D gene: TRBD2
J gene: TRBJ2-3
clone size: .
V gene: TRBV7-8
CDR3 DNA: TGTGCCAGCAGTCCGGGACTAGCGCGAGATACGCAGTATTTT
CDR3 protein: CASSPGLARDTQYF

D gene: TRBD2
J gene: TRBJ2-5
clone size: .
V gene: TRBV19
CDR3 DNA: TGTGCCAGTAGTGCCCGACTAGCGGGGGGCCAAGAGACCCAGTACTTC
CDR3 protein: CASSARLAGGQETQYF

D gene: TRBD1
J gene: TRBJ1-3
clone size: .
V gene: TRBV13
CDR3 DNA: TGTGCCAGCAGCTTTACCGGGACAGCTGGAAACACCATATATTTT
CDR3 protein: CASSFTGTAGNTIYF

D gene: .
J gene: TRBJ1-2
clone size: .
V gene: TRBV2
CDR3 DNA: TGTGCCAAGCAGGGAAGTTATGGCTACACCTTC
CDR3 protein: CAKQGSYGYTF

D gene: .
J gene: TRBJ2-5
clone size: .
V gene: TRBV27
CDR3 DNA: TGTGCCAGCAGTTTAATGGCGACCCAAGAGACCCAGTACTTC
CDR3 protein: CASSLMATQETQYF

D gene: TRBD2
J gene: TRBJ2-3
clone size: .
V gene: TRBV10-3
CDR3 DNA: TGTGCCATCAGTGCCCCACTAGCGGGGGTAAGCACAGATACGCAGTATTTT
CDR3 protein: CAISAPLAGVSTDTQYF

D gene: .
J gene: TRBJ1-6
clone size: .
V gene: TRBV7-6
CDR3 DNA: TGTGCCAGCAGCTTAGCAGCTGTTAATTCACCCCTCCACTTT
CDR3 protein: CASSLAAVNSPLHF

D gene: TRBD1
J gene: TRBJ2-5
clone size: .
V gene: TRBV7-9
CDR3 DNA: TGTGCCAGCAGTCCCACTTTAGACAGGGGGCAAGAGACCCAGTACTTC
CDR3 protein: CASSPTLDRGQETQYF

D gene: .
J gene: TRBJ2-7
clone size: .
V gene: TRBV7-6
CDR3 DNA: TGTGCCAGCAGCTTTGACACGCTCTCCTACGAGCAGTACTTC
CDR3 protein: CASSFDTLSYEQYF

D gene: .
J gene: TRBJ2-7
clone size: .
V gene: TRBV7-9
CDR3 DNA: TGTGCCAGCAGCTTAGTTGAGGCCTACGAGCAGTACTTC
CDR3 protein: CASSLVEAYEQYF

D gene: .
J gene: TRBJ2-2
clone size: .
V gene: TRBV29-1
CDR3 DNA: TGCAGCGTTCTGTACACCGGGGAGCTGTTTTTT
CDR3 protein: CSVLYTGELFF

D gene: .
J gene: TRBJ1-2
clone size: .
V gene: TRBV5-1
CDR3 DNA: TGCGCCAGCAGCTTGGTGGGGGAGCCGGATGGCTACACCTTC
CDR3 protein: CASSLVGEPDGYTF

D gene: .
J gene: TRBJ1-1
clone size: .
V gene: TRBV20-1
CDR3 DNA: TGCAGTGCTAGAGTGGGCCCTGAAGCTTTCTTT
CDR3 protein: CSARVGPEAFF

D gene: .
J gene: TRBJ2-2
clone size: once
V gene: TRBV5-6
CDR3 DNA: TGTGCCAGCAGCTTAGGGCAGAACACCGGGGAGCTGTTTTTT
CDR3 protein: CASSLGQNTGELFF

D gene: .
J gene: TRBJ1-6
clone size: .
V gene: TRBV2
CDR3 DNA: TGTGCCAGCAGTGGGGTCTCACCCCTCCACTTT
CDR3 protein: CASSGVSPLHF

D gene: .
J gene: TRBJ1-3
clone size: once
V gene: TRBV4-1
CDR3 DNA: TGCGCCAGCAGCCAAGATGTCCAGGGATCCAGCTCTGGAAACACCATATATTTT
CDR3 protein: CASSQDVQGSSSGNTIYF

D gene: TRBD1
J gene: TRBJ2-3
clone size: .
V gene: TRBV7-9
CDR3 DNA: TGTGCCAGCAGCCCAGACCAGGGACAGGGAAAGTATTTT
CDR3 protein: CASSPDQGQGKYF

D gene: .
J gene: TRBJ2-7
clone size: .
V gene: TRBV5-5
CDR3 DNA: TGTGCCAGCAGCTTGGCCGGGTTCTCCTACGAGCAGTACTTC
CDR3 protein: CASSLAGFSYEQYF

D gene: .
J gene: TRBJ2-2
clone size: .
V gene: TRBV11-2
CDR3 DNA: TGTGCCAGCAGCTTAGTGCCGAACACCGGGGAGCTGTTTTTT
CDR3 protein: CASSLVPNTGELFF

D gene: .
J gene: TRBJ2-2
clone size: .
V gene: TRBV30
CDR3 DNA: TGTGCCTGGAGTGCAGGGGCGTCCGGGGAGCTGTTTTTT
CDR3 protein: CAWSAGASGELFF

D gene: .
J gene: TRBJ2-7
clone size: .
V gene: TRBV4-3
CDR3 DNA: TGCGCCAGCAGCCAAGATCTTTGGGGGCCCCGTTACGAGCAGTACTTC
CDR3 protein: CASSQDLWGPRYEQYF

D gene: .
J gene: TRBJ2-1
clone size: .
V gene: TRBV27
CDR3 DNA: TGTGCCAGCAGTTTGGTCCGGGAGCTACATGAGCAGTTCTTC
CDR3 protein: CASSLVRELHEQFF

D gene: .
J gene: TRBJ2-1
clone size: once
V gene: TRBV25-1
CDR3 DNA: TGTGCCAGCAGTGAGCCCGGGACGTTAGAGGTAGAGTTCTTC
CDR3 protein: CASSEPGTLEVEFF

D gene: .
J gene: TRBJ2-7
clone size: .
V gene: TRBV28
CDR3 DNA: TGTGCCAGCTCAGGAGGCCCAGGATCCGAGCAGTACTTC
CDR3 protein: CASSGGPGSEQYF

D gene: TRBD1
J gene: TRBJ2-3
clone size: once
V gene: TRBV4-1
CDR3 DNA: TGCGCCAGCAGCCCGGGACAGGGGGCAGATACGCAGTATTTT
CDR3 protein: CASSPGQGADTQYF

D gene: TRBD1
J gene: TRBJ2-7
clone size: .
V gene: TRBV9
CDR3 DNA: TGTGCCAGCAGCGTAGAGGACAGGTACGAGCAGTACTTC
CDR3 protein: CASSVEDRYEQYF

D gene: .
J gene: TRBJ1-1
clone size: few
V gene: TRBV30
CDR3 DNA: TGTGCCTGGAGTGAGGTAGAAGCTTTCTTT
CDR3 protein: CAWSEVEAFF

D gene: .
J gene: TRBJ2-4
clone size: .
V gene: TRBV5-8
CDR3 DNA: TGTGCCAGCAGCTTCTCAGTCAACATTCAGTACTTC
CDR3 protein: CASSFSVNIQYF

D gene: .
J gene: TRBJ2-7
clone size: .
V gene: TRBV7-8
CDR3 DNA: TGTGCCAGCAGCCCGGCGGACGAGCAGTACTTC
CDR3 protein: CASSPADEQYF

D gene: .
J gene: TRBJ2-7
clone size: .
V gene: TRBV5-1
CDR3 DNA: TGCGCCAGCAGCTTGGAGGCCGCCTACGAGCAGTACTTC
CDR3 protein: CASSLEAAYEQYF

D gene: .
J gene: TRBJ2-7
clone size: .
V gene: TRBV7-9
CDR3 DNA: TGTGCCAGCAGCTTCGACAGGTCCTCCTACGAGCAGTACTTC
CDR3 protein: CASSFDRSSYEQYF

D gene: TRBD1
J gene: TRBJ2-7
clone size: .
V gene: TRBV29-1
CDR3 DNA: TGCAGCGGGGGACAGGGGGCGCCAGGGGAGCAGTACTTC
CDR3 protein: CSGGQGAPGEQYF

D gene: TRBD1
J gene: TRBJ2-7
clone size: .
V gene: TRBV5-1
CDR3 DNA: TGCGCCAGCAGCTGGGGACAGACTTCACTTTACGAGCAGTACTTC
CDR3 protein: CASSWGQTSLYEQYF

D gene: TRBD1
J gene: TRBJ1-1
clone size: .
V gene: TRBV7-3
CDR3 DNA: TGTGCCAGCAGCTTAGCGCAGGGGGTGACTGAAGCTTTCTTT
CDR3 protein: CASSLAQGVTEAFF

D gene: .
J gene: TRBJ2-1
clone size: .
V gene: TRBV19
CDR3 DNA: TGTGCCAGTATCAGGGGGGGTGAGCAGTTCTTC
CDR3 protein: CASIRGGEQFF

D gene: .
J gene: TRBJ2-2
clone size: .
V gene: TRBV19
CDR3 DNA: TGTGCCAGTACTATGGGCGGGTTGGTCACCGGGGAGCTGTTTTTT
CDR3 protein: CASTMGGLVTGELFF

D gene: TRBD1
J gene: TRBJ2-2
clone size: .
V gene: TRBV7-9
CDR3 DNA: TGTGCCAGCAGCTCCATGGACAGGGGCCCACGCCCGAACACCGGGGAGCTGTTTTTT
CDR3 protein: CASSSMDRGPRPNTGELFF

D gene: .
J gene: TRBJ2-1
clone size: once
V gene: TRBV9
CDR3 DNA: TGTGCCAGCAGCCCCCCCCCGGTCTCCTACAATGAGCAGTTCTTC
CDR3 protein: CASSPPPVSYNEQFF